Below are 5 T cell receptor beta chains sequenced from a single sample in a study of cytotoxic CD8 clonotypes in ibrutinib-treated CLL. The assay was immunoSEQ multiplex PCR, and TCRdb's table has in-frame clones only and misses some. The table includes about 16,000 clones, around 63% detected once. The starting material was PBMCs, obtained before ibrutinib treatment. The origin of the receptors is a human donor with chronic lymphocytic leukemia.

V gene TRBV2 combines with J gene TRBJ2-6; D call uncertain. This CDR3 contains 15 residues. Between the trimmed V and J ends, which lost 7 bases and 0 bases, there was a span of 10 bases. CDR1 is SNHLY and CDR2 is FYNNEI in the germline V gene. In DNA form, the CDR3 reads TGTGCCAGCAATGGGGATAGCTCTGGGGCCAACGTCCTGACTTTC. The encoded protein is CASNGDSSGANVLTF.

J is TRBJ2-2 and V is TRBV5-8; possibly TRBD1 or TRBD2 for D (6 bases each). The germline V gene has CDR1 SGHTS and CDR2 YDEGEE. The CDR3 consists of 16 residues. V shed 4 bases and J shed 3 bases, with 16 bases lying between them. CDR3 DNA: TGTGCCAGCAGCCCTCTCCGGGGGCCGGACACCGGGGAGCTGTTTTTT. Translated, it gives CASSPLRGPDTGELFF.

The chain couples TRBV13 to TRBJ1-2; 9 bases are shared with TRBD1. The CDR3 length is 14 residues. In germline, CDR1 is PRHDT, CDR2 FYEKMQ (reference sequence). J gave up 4 bases and V 5 bases, and 5 bases lay outside the gene matches. The CDR3 coding sequence is TGTGCCAGCAGCCCTCGGGACAGGGTCTATGGCTACACCTTC. Encoded protein: CASSPRDRVYGYTF.

The rearrangement links TRBV11-3 to TRBJ2-3, with D perhaps TRBD1 (6 bases). CDR3 length: 14 residues. Trimming removed 7 bases at V and 0 bases at J, with 11 bases between. Germline V gene data show CDR1 as SGHNT and CDR2 as YENEEA. Here the CDR3 reads CASTQGGSTDTQYF. The CDR3 nucleotides read TGTGCCAGCACCCAAGGGGGAAGCACAGATACGCAGTATTTT.

This clone turned up a few times. The chain uses TRBV29-1 and TRBJ2-7; 9 bases agree with TRBD1. The germline V gene has CDR1 SQVTM and CDR2 ANQGSEA. There are 15 residues in the CDR3. The junction had 9 bases not matched to a gene; V was cut back by 4 bases and J by 2 bases. CDR3 DNA sequence: TGCAGCGTTGGTGTCGGGGACAGGGCTCCCTACGAGCAGTACTTC. Amino acid sequence: CSVGVGDRAPYEQYF.